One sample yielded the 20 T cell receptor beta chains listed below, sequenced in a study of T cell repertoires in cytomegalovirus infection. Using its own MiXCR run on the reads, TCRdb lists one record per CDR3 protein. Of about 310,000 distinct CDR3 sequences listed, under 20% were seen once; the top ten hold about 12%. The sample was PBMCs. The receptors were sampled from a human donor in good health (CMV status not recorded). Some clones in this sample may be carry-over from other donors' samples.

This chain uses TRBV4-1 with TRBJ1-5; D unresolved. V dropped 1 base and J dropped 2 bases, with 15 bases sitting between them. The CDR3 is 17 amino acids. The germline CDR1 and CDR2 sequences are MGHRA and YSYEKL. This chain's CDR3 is CASSQALPRAGNQPQHF. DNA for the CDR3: TGCGCCAGCAGCCAAGCCCTCCCTCGAGCAGGCAATCAGCCCCAGCATTTT.

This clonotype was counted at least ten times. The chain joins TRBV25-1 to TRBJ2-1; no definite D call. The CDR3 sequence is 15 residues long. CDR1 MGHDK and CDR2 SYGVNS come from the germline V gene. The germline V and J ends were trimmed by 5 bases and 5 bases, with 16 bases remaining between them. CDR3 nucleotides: TGTGCCAGCAGTATAAGATCCCACGGCAACAATGAGCAGTTCTTC. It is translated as CASSIRSHGNNEQFF. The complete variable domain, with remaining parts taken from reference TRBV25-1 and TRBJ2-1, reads EADIYQTPRYLVIGTGKKITLECSQTMGHDKMYWYQQDPGMELHLIHYSYGVNSTEKGDLSSESTVSRIRTEHFPLTLESARPSHTSQYLCASSIRSHGNNEQFFGPGTRLTVL.

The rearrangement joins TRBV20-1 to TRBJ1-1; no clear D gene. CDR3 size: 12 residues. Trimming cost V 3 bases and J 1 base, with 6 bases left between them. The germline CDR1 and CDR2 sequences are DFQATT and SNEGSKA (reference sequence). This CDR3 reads CSARQTNTEAFF. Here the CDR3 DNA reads TGCAGTGCTAGGCAAACGAACACTGAAGCTTTCTTT.

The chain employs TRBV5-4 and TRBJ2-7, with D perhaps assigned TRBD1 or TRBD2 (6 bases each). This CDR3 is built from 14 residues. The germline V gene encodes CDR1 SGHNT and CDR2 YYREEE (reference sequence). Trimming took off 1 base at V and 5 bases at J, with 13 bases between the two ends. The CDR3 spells CASSLNRAGNEQYF. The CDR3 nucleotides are TGTGCCAGCAGCTTGAACAGGGCGGGAAACGAGCAGTACTTC.

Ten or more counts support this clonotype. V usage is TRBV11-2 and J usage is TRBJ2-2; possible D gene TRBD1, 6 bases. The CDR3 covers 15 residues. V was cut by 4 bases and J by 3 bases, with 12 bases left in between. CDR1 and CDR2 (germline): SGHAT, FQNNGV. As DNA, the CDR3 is TGTGCCAGCAGCTATACAGGGCCTTACACCGGGGAGCTGTTTTTT. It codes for CASSYTGPYTGELFF.

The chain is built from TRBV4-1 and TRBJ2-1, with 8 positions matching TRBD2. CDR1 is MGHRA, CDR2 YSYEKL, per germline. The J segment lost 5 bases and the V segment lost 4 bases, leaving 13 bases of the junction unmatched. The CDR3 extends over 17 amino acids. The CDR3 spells CASSPMGGGPINNEQFF. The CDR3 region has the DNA TGCGCCAGCAGCCCGATGGGCGGGGGGCCCATTAACAATGAGCAGTTCTTC.

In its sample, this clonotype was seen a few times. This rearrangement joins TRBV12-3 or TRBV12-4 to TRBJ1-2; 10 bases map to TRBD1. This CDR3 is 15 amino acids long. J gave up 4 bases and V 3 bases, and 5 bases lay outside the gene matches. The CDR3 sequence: CASSFGTGEGYGYTF. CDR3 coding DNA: TGTGCCAGCAGTTTCGGGACAGGGGAGGGCTATGGCTACACCTTC.

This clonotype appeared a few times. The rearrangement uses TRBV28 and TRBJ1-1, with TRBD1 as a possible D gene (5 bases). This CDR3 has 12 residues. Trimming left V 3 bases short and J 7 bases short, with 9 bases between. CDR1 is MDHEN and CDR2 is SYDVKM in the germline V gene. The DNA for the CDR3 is TGTGCCAGCAGTTTGGACACTAGTGAAGCTTTCTTT. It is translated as CASSLDTSEAFF.

DNA for the CDR3: TGCAGTGCTAGACCGTACCGGGACAGGGGCCTCAATGAGCAGTTCTTC. Protein sequence: CSARPYRDRGLNEQFF. This chain links TRBV20-1 with TRBJ2-1, with TRBD1 matching 10 bases. The junction had 10 bases not matched to a gene; V was cut back by 2 bases and J by 6 bases. The CDR3 loop spans 16 amino acids. Looked up from germline, CDR1 is DFQATT and CDR2 is SNEGSKA (reference sequence).

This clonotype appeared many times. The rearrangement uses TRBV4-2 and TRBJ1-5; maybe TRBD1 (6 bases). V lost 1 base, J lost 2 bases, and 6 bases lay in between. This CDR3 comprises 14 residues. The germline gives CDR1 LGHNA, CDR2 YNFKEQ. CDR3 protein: CASSQAGGNQPQHF. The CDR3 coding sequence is TGTGCCAGCAGCCAAGCAGGGGGCAATCAGCCCCAGCATTTT.

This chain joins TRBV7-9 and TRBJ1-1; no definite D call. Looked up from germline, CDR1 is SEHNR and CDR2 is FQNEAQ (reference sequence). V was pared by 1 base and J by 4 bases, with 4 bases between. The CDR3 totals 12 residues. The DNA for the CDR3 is TGTGCCAGCAGCTTAGAGTTCACTGAAGCTTTCTTT. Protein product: CASSLEFTEAFF.

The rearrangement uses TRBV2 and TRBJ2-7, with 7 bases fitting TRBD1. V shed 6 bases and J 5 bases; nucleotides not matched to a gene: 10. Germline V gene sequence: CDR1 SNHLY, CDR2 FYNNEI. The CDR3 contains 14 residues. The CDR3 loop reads CASSLEHRGNEQYF. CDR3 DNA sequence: TGTGCCAGCAGCCTAGAACACAGGGGAAACGAGCAGTACTTC.

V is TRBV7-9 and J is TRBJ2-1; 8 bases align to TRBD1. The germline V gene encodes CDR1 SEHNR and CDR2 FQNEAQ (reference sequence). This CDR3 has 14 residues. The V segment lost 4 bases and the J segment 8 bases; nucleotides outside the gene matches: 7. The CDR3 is CASSSYRGADEQFF. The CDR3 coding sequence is TGTGCCAGCAGCTCTTACAGGGGGGCAGATGAGCAGTTCTTC.

CDR3 amino acids: CSVEVRGQEGTYEQYF. The CDR3 DNA reads as TGCAGCGTTGAGGTTCGCGGGCAGGAGGGGACCTACGAGCAGTACTTC. The chain recombines TRBV29-1 with TRBJ2-7; D might be TRBD2 (6 bases). The ends were cut back, 3 bases at V and 2 bases at J, with 20 bases in the middle. CDR1 is SQVTM and CDR2 is ANQGSEA in the germline V gene. The CDR3 covers 16 residues.

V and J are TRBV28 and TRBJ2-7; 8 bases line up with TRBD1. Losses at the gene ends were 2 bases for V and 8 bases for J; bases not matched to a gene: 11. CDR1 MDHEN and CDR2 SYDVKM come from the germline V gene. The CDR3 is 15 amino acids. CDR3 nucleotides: TGTGCCAGCAGTTTAGATCGTGCAGGGGGCGCGAAGCAGTACTTC. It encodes CASSLDRAGGAKQYF.

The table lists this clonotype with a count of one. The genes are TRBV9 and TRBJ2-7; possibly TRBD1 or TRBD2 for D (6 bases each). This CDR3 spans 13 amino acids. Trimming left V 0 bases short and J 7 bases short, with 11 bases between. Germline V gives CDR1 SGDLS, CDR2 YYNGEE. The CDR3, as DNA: TGTGCCAGCAGCGTAGGGGGGGCGCGGGAGCAGTACTTC. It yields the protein CASSVGGAREQYF.

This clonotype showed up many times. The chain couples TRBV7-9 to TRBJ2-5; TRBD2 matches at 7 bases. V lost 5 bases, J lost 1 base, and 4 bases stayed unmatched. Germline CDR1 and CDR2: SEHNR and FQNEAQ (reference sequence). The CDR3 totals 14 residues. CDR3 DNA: TGTGCCAGCAGCGTGACTAGCATCCAAGAGACCCAGTACTTC. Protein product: CASSVTSIQETQYF.

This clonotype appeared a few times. CDR3 loop: CSAKGQGDNEKLFF. DNA of the CDR3: TGCAGTGCTAAAGGACAGGGAGATAATGAAAAACTGTTTTTT. The chain employs TRBV20-1 and TRBJ1-4; 8 nucleotides line up with TRBD1. Germline assignment: CDR1 DFQATT and CDR2 SNEGSKA (reference sequence). CDR3 length equals 14 residues. Unmatched junction bases numbered 5, after V lost 4 bases and J lost 4 bases.

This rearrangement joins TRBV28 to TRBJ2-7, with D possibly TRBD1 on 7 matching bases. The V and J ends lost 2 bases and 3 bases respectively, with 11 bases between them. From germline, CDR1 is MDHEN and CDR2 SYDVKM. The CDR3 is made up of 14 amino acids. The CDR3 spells CASSLPGGNYEQYF. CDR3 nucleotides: TGTGCCAGCAGTTTACCAGGGGGGAACTACGAGCAGTACTTC.

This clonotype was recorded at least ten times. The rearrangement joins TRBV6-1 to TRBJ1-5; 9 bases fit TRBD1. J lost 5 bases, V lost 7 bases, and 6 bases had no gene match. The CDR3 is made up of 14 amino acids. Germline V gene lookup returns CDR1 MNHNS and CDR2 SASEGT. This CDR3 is CASTSGQGDQPQHF. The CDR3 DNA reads TGTGCCAGCACATCGGGACAGGGAGATCAGCCCCAGCATTTT.